This T cell receptor beta chain appears in the sequencing data of a study of stem cell transplantation in POMP-related autoinflammatory disease. As for the study in general: Hypothesis: faulty thymoproteasomes impair CD8+ T-cell selection, skewing TRB repertoires. General study findings and limits: Unique TRB V-J gene pairings were limited in number in patients with PRAID.

Profiled with immunoSEQ multiplex PCR; TCRdb holds only in-frame clones, not every one. The table records more than 20,000 clones, around 83% of them present only once. Concerning this clone itself: Its antigen is unknown.

Germline lookup yields CDR1 SGHVS and CDR2 FQNEAQ. The CDR3 is made up of 19 amino acids. After removal of 3 bases from V and 2 bases from J, the junction contained 18 bases not matched to a gene. Sample: CD4+ T cells from PBMCs, taken before stem cell transplantation. This receptor was identified in a human donor with POMP-related autoinflammation and immune dysregulation (PRAID). V and J are TRBV7-8 and TRBJ2-5, with 7 bases aligning to TRBD2. In nucleotides, the CDR3 is TGTGCCAGCAGCTTGTACACAAGTCGACTAGCTTGGGGTCAAGAGACCCAGTACTTC. Amino acids: CASSLYTSRLAWGQETQYF.